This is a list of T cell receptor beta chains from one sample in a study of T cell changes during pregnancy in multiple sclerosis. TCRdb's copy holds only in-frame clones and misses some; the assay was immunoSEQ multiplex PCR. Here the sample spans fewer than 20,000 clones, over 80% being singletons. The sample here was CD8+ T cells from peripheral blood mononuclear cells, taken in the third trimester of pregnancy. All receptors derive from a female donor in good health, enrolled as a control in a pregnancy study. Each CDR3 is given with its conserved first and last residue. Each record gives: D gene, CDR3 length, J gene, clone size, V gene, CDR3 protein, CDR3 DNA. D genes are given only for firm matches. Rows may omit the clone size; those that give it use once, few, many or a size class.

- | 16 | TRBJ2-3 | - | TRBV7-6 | CASSSSLGGVTDTQYF | TGTGCCAGCAGCTCTTCACTGGGCGGGGTGACAGATACGCAGTATTTT
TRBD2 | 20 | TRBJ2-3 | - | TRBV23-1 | CASNRSTPSSGGLLGGTQYF | TGCGCCAGCAACCGGTCGACACCTTCTAGCGGGGGCCTTCTGGGCGGAACGCAGTATTTT
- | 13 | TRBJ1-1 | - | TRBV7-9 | CASDEQVNTEAFF | TGTGCCAGCGATGAACAAGTTAACACTGAAGCTTTCTTT
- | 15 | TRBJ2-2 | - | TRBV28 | CASSLPGRSSGELFF | TGTGCCAGCAGTTTACCCGGGAGAAGCTCCGGGGAGCTGTTTTTT
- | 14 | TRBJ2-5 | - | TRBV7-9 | CASSLGGFDGTQYF | TGTGCCAGCAGCTTAGGAGGGTTTGACGGGACCCAGTACTTC
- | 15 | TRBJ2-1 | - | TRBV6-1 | CASSPATGSGDEQFF | TGTGCCAGCAGTCCTGCGACGGGGAGCGGCGATGAGCAGTTCTTC
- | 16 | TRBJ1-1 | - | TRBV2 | CASKASVGDTPGWAFF | TGTGCCAGCAAGGCCTCAGTCGGTGACACCCCAGGATGGGCTTTCTTT
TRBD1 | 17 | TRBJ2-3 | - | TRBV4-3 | CASSQAGTAVPSDTQYF | TGCGCCAGCAGCCAAGCCGGGACAGCCGTGCCCTCAGATACGCAGTATTTT
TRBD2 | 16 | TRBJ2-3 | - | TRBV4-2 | CASSPGLAGGTDTQYF | TGTGCCAGCAGCCCCGGACTAGCGGGGGGCACAGATACGCAGTATTTT
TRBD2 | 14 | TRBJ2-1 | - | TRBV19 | CASSGLAAYNEQFF | TGTGCCAGCTCGGGACTAGCGGCCTACAATGAGCAGTTCTTC
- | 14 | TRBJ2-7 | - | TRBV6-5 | CASITGRGKGEQYF | TGTGCCAGCATTACCGGGAGAGGGAAGGGCGAGCAGTACTTC
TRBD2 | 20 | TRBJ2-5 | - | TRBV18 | CASSLRRPLQGGGVQETQYF | TGTGCCAGCTCACTCCGCCGCCCCCTTCAGGGCGGGGGGGTCCAAGAGACCCAGTACTTC
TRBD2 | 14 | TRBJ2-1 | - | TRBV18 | CASSPPGGFNEQFF | TGTGCCAGCTCACCCCCCGGGGGGTTCAATGAGCAGTTCTTC
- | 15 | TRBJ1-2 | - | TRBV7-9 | CASSLALTGSYGYTF | TGTGCCAGCAGCTTAGCGCTCACAGGGAGCTATGGCTACACCTTC
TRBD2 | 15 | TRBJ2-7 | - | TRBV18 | CASSPGAGGSYEQYF | TGTGCCAGCTCCCCGGGGGCGGGAGGTTCCTACGAGCAGTACTTC
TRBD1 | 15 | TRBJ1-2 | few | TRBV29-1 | CSVGGDRGDSYGYTF | TGCAGCGTTGGGGGAGACAGGGGAGATAGCTATGGCTACACCTTC
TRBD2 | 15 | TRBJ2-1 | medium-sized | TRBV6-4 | CASSFGTSGDNEQFF | TGTGCCAGCAGCTTTGGGACTAGCGGAGATAATGAGCAGTTCTTC
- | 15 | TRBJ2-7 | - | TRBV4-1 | CASSPAGSQPYEQYF | TGCGCCAGCAGCCCTGCCGGGTCTCAACCTTACGAGCAGTACTTC
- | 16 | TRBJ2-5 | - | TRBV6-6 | CASSYGQNGGQETQYF | TGTGCCAGCAGTTACGGACAAAACGGGGGCCAAGAGACCCAGTACTTC
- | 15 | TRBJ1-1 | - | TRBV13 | CASSLEGPLYTEAFF | TGTGCCAGCAGCTTAGAGGGGCCCCTCTACACTGAAGCTTTCTTT
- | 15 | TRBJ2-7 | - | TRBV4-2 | CASSQGTGDFYEQYF | TGTGCCAGCAGCCAAGGAACAGGGGACTTCTACGAGCAGTACTTC
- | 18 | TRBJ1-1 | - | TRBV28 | CASISSRAAWPMNTEAFF | TGTGCCAGCATTTCTAGCCGGGCCGCATGGCCTATGAACACTGAAGCTTTCTTT
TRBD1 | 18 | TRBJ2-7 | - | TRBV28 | CASSLIGIRQGSPYEQYF | TGTGCCAGCAGTTTAATTGGGATCAGACAGGGTAGCCCCTACGAGCAGTACTTC
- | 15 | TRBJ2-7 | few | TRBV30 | CAWIPGSDAAYEQYF | TGTGCCTGGATCCCGGGATCGGACGCTGCCTACGAGCAGTACTTC
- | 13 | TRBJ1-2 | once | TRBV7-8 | CASSPRAVYGYTF | TGTGCCAGCAGCCCGCGGGCGGTCTATGGCTACACCTTC
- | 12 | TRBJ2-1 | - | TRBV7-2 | CASNLVNNEQFF | TGTGCCAGCAACTTAGTTAACAATGAGCAGTTCTTC
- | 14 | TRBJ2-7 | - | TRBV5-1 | CASSLMENSYEQYF | TGCGCCAGCAGCTTGATGGAGAACTCCTACGAGCAGTACTTC
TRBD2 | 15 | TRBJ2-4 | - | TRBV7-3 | CASSLMVSGSDIQYF | TGTGCCAGCAGCTTAATGGTTAGCGGGAGTGACATTCAGTACTTC
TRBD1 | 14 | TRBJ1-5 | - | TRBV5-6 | CASSTSTGVQPQHF | TGTGCCAGCAGCACCAGTACAGGGGTTCAGCCCCAGCATTTT
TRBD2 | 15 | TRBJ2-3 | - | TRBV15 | CATSSSGGATDTQYF | TGTGCCACCAGCTCCAGCGGGGGGGCGACAGATACGCAGTATTTT
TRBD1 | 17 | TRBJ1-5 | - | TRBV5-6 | CASSSWDREGSNQPQHF | TGTGCCAGCAGCAGCTGGGACAGGGAGGGTAGCAATCAGCCCCAGCATTTT
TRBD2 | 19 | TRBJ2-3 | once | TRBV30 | CAWNLIVAGTSGSTDTQYF | TGTGCCTGGAATCTCATTGTAGCCGGGACTAGCGGATCCACAGATACGCAGTATTTT